What follows are 30 T cell receptor beta chains derived from one specimen sequenced in a study of T cells in Graves' hyperthyroidism and ophthalmopathy. TCR beta CDR3 region amplification was performed from RNA transcripts. First-round RT-PCR of the TCR CDR3 relied on the HTBI primer set. TCRdb recomputed calls from the multiplex PCR reads with MiXCR, one row per CDR3 protein. The sample carries roughly 660,000 distinct CDR3 sequences, around 16% recorded once. The sequenced sample was blood. The receptor source for this set is a man aged 50 or older with Graves' hyperthyroidism.

This chain links TRBV6-4 with TRBJ2-7, with TRBD2 identical over 10 bases. V lost 3 bases and J lost 2; bases outside the gene matches: 16. Germline CDR1 is MRHNA and CDR2 is SNTAGT. This CDR3 region has 19 residues. CDR3 sequence: CASSEGVTSGARPPYEQYF. The CDR3, as DNA: TGTGCCAGCAGTGAAGGGGTAACTAGCGGGGCCCGTCCTCCCTACGAGCAGTACTTC.

This clonotype was seen a few times. This rearrangement joins TRBV7-9 to TRBJ2-7, with a tentative D call TRBD2 (6 bases). Trimming took off 5 bases at V and 6 bases at J, with 17 bases between the two ends. The V gene's germline CDR1 is SEHNR and CDR2 FQNEAQ (reference sequence). The CDR3 runs 14 residues. DNA for the CDR3: TGTGCCAGCAGCCTCGAGCTACTAGCATCCGAGCAGTACTTC. Translated, it gives CASSLELLASEQYF.

This clonotype was recorded only once. V is TRBV18 and J is TRBJ2-7; maybe TRBD1 (5 bases). This CDR3 has 17 amino acids. Trimming removed 3 bases from V and 3 bases from J, with 21 bases in between. Germline loops: CDR1 KGHSH, CDR2 LQKENI. The CDR3 loop is CASSPGQGEFRFYEQYF. The CDR3 nucleotides read TGTGCCAGCTCACCGGGGCAGGGCGAATTCAGGTTCTACGAGCAGTACTTC.

The CDR3 DNA is TGTGCCAGCTCACAAGGGCGGCAGGGTCCTCTCTCCTACGAGCAGTACTTC. Translation: CASSQGRQGPLSYEQYF. The rearrangement joins TRBV18 to TRBJ2-7; D may be TRBD1 (5 bases). This CDR3 is 17 amino acids long. The germline CDR1 and CDR2 sequences are KGHSH and LQKENI. Trimming left V 4 bases short and J 0 bases short, with 19 bases between.

There are a few counts of this clonotype. The chain has TRBV12-3 or TRBV12-4 and TRBJ2-3; 9 bases fit TRBD1. There are 17 residues in the CDR3. Trimming removed 5 bases from V and 4 bases from J; junction bases left unmatched: 13. The CDR3 reads CASSPRRRDREADTQYF. CDR3 coding DNA: TGTGCCAGCAGTCCGAGACGCCGGGACAGGGAAGCAGATACGCAGTATTTT.

This clonotype was seen at least ten times. This chain connects TRBV28 to TRBJ2-7; unclear D gene. Germline V CDR1 and CDR2: MDHEN, SYDVKM. Trimming cost V 3 bases and J 0 bases, with 9 bases left between them. The CDR3 contains 14 residues. DNA for the CDR3: TGTGCCAGCAGTTTTGACGTGAGCTCCTACGAGCAGTACTTC. Translated: CASSFDVSSYEQYF.

This clonotype showed up many times. The chain carries TRBV2 and TRBJ2-2; 7 bases are shared with TRBD1. Trimming removed 6 bases from V and 4 bases from J; junction bases left unmatched: 8. The V gene's germline CDR1 is SNHLY and CDR2 FYNNEI. This CDR3 has 15 residues. DNA of the CDR3: TGTGCCAGCAGATCAGACAGGGCGAGCACCGGGGAGCTGTTTTTT. It translates to CASRSDRASTGELFF.

The V gene is TRBV28, the J gene TRBJ2-3; 9 nucleotides agree with TRBD2. CDR3 size: 15 residues. Germline V gene data show CDR1 as MDHEN and CDR2 as SYDVKM. J was trimmed by 3 bases and V by 5 bases; bases with no gene match: 6. Here the CDR3 reads CASSTGGRGTDTQYF. DNA for the CDR3: TGTGCCAGCAGTACTGGCGGGAGGGGGACAGATACGCAGTATTTT.

This clonotype was observed a handful of times. V is TRBV6-2 or TRBV6-3 and J is TRBJ2-1, with no clear D. The length of the CDR3 is 14 residues. Germline CDR1 and CDR2: MNHEY and SVGEGT. Trimming took off 7 bases at V and 0 bases at J, with 10 bases between the two ends. Here the CDR3 reads CASNSPSSYNEQFF. CDR3 sequence (DNA): TGTGCCAGCAATAGCCCCAGCTCCTACAATGAGCAGTTCTTC.

This clonotype appeared a single time. It is likely a read error: a sequence one base away is far more abundant. The chain employs TRBV28 and TRBJ1-1; TRBD1 agrees at 8 bases. The germline V gene encodes CDR1 MDHEN and CDR2 SYDVKM. After removal of 7 bases from V and 5 bases from J, the junction contained 3 bases not matched to a gene. This CDR3 has 12 amino acids. CDR3 bases: TGTGCCAGCAATTACAGGGGGACTGAAGCTTTCTTT. It yields the protein CASNYRGTEAFF.

At least ten counts were recorded for this clonotype. V and J are TRBV7-9 and TRBJ2-7; 7 positions match TRBD1. J lost 6 bases, V lost 5 bases, and 10 bases had no gene match. Germline assignment: CDR1 SEHNR and CDR2 FQNEAQ (reference sequence). There are 14 residues in the CDR3. CDR3 in DNA: TGTGCCAGCAGCCCCCGGGACAGCAAAATCGAGCAGTACTTC. Its protein product is CASSPRDSKIEQYF. The entire variable domain, with the rest obtained from reference TRBV7-9 and TRBJ2-7, is as follows: DTGVSQNPRHKITKRGQNVTFRCDPISEHNRLYWYRQTLGQGPEFLTYFQNEAQLEKSRLLSDRFSAERPKGSFSTLEIQRTEQGDSAMYLCASSPRDSKIEQYFGPGTRLTVT.

This chain uses TRBV19 with TRBJ2-5; tentative D call: TRBD2 (6 bases). This CDR3 is 15 amino acids long. The germline V gene has CDR1 LNHDA and CDR2 SQIVND (reference sequence). V lost 3 bases, J lost 0 bases, and 11 bases lay in between. CDR3 nucleotide sequence: TGTGCCAGTAGTATGGAGGGGATTTACCAAGAGACCCAGTACTTC. Translated: CASSMEGIYQETQYF. The entire variable domain, with the rest obtained from reference TRBV19 and TRBJ2-5, is as follows: DGGITQSPKYLFRKEGQNVTLSCEQNLNHDAMYWYRQDPGQGLRLIYYSQIVNDFQKGDIAEGYSVSREKKESFPLTVTSAQKNPTAFYLCASSMEGIYQETQYFGPGTRLLVL.

This clonotype was seen at least ten times. This chain connects TRBV7-2 to TRBJ2-1; 9 bases align to TRBD2. With 1 base clipped from V and 6 bases from J, the junction kept 13 bases outside the gene matches. The CDR3 has 18 amino acids. Germline CDR1 SGHTA, CDR2 FQGNSA. CDR3 in DNA: TGTGCCAGCAGCTTAGGAGCCGTGGGACTAGCTGGGGCCAATGAGCAGTTCTTC. Residues: CASSLGAVGLAGANEQFF.

This clonotype was detected ten times or more. The V call is TRBV24-1, the J call TRBJ2-7, with 8 bases aligning to TRBD1. With V trimmed by 4 bases and J by 5 bases, 9 bases remained unmatched. This CDR3 is built from 15 residues. CDR1 KGHDR and CDR2 SFDVKD come from the germline V gene. CDR3 in amino acids: CATSDIQGGKDEQYF. DNA for the CDR3: TGTGCCACCAGTGACATACAGGGGGGTAAAGACGAGCAGTACTTC.

The chain is built from TRBV18 and TRBJ1-1; 9 positions match TRBD1. With 5 bases clipped from V and 1 base from J, the junction kept 2 bases outside the gene matches. Germline CDR1 is KGHSH and CDR2 is LQKENI. This CDR3 has 14 amino acids. This CDR3 is CASSMDRGNTEAFF. CDR3 coding DNA: TGTGCCAGCTCAATGGACAGGGGGAACACTGAAGCTTTCTTT.

This clonotype was recorded at least ten times. This rearrangement joins TRBV28 to TRBJ1-2; no clear D gene. V was trimmed by 8 bases and J by 4 bases, leaving 17 bases between them. Per germline, CDR1 MDHEN and CDR2 SYDVKM. The CDR3 extends over 14 amino acids. CDR3 in DNA: TGTGCCAGCCGTGAGGGCCGGAGATCCTATGGCTACACCTTC. This translates into CASREGRRSYGYTF.

Comment on this clonotype: This could be a read error, since a much larger clone is one nucleotide away. V gene TRBV19 combines with J gene TRBJ1-2; 9 bases are shared with TRBD1. CDR3 length: 15 residues. Germline lookup yields CDR1 LNHDA and CDR2 SQIVND (reference sequence). CDR3 region: CAGSFRQGERYGYTF. CDR3 coding DNA: TGTGCCGGTAGTTTCAGACAGGGGGAACGGTATGGCTACACCTTC.

In its sample, this clonotype was seen many times. The V and J genes are TRBV7-2 and TRBJ2-7; TRBD2 aligns across 8 bases. The CDR3 is 15 amino acids. V was clipped by 1 base and J by 4 bases; unmatched bases: 6. Germline lookup yields CDR1 SGHTA and CDR2 FQGNSA. This CDR3 is CASSLEPGRGYEQYF. CDR3 DNA sequence: TGTGCCAGCAGCTTAGAGCCCGGGAGGGGGTACGAGCAGTACTTC.

The chain uses TRBV9 and TRBJ1-3; D might be TRBD1 (5 bases). V was pared by 3 bases and J by 4 bases, with 17 bases between. The V gene's germline CDR1 is SGDLS and CDR2 YYNGEE. The CDR3 is made up of 16 amino acids. The CDR3, as DNA: TGTGCCAGCAGCGCAGCAGAGGGAGGGACGGGAAACACCATATATTTT. Translating it yields CASSAAEGGTGNTIYF.

This clonotype has a handful of counts. V and J are TRBV19 and TRBJ2-7, with 10 bases that match TRBD2. V lost 5 bases, J lost 3 bases, and 10 bases stayed unmatched. In germline, CDR1 is LNHDA, CDR2 SQIVND (reference sequence). CDR3 length: 16 residues. In DNA, the CDR3 is TGTGCCAGTAGTGCGGTTCCGGGACTAGCGAGCTACGAGCAGTACTTC. Translation: CASSAVPGLASYEQYF.

This clonotype was picked up many times. The genes are TRBV11-2 and TRBJ1-1, with D possibly being TRBD1 (5 bases). Germline lookup yields CDR1 SGHAT and CDR2 FQNNGV. The CDR3 sequence is 15 residues long. Trimming removed 1 base from V and 4 bases from J, with 13 bases in between. CDR3 coding DNA: TGTGCCAGCAGCTTAGGCGGGGGTAGGCGCACTGAAGCTTTCTTT. Protein: CASSLGGGRRTEAFF.

The chain combines TRBV27 with TRBJ2-1; 14 bases match TRBD2. CDR1 MNHEY and CDR2 SMNVEV come from the germline V gene (reference sequence). After removal of 4 bases from V and 7 bases from J, the junction contained 6 bases not matched to a gene. The length of the CDR3 is 16 residues. As DNA, the CDR3 is TGTGCCAGCAGTTCCGGGACTAGCGGGAGCAAAAATGAGCAGTTCTTC. The encoded protein is CASSSGTSGSKNEQFF.

This clonotype was recorded many times. In nucleotides, the CDR3 is TGTGCCAGCAGCCACCGAATAAGACAGGGGGAGGCACCCCTCCACTTT. This sequence encodes CASSHRIRQGEAPLHF. The chain carries TRBV7-2 and TRBJ1-6; 9 bases line up with TRBD1. This CDR3 has 16 amino acids. J was trimmed by 11 bases and V by 5 bases; bases with no gene match: 13. Germline V gene sequence: CDR1 SGHTA, CDR2 FQGNSA.

The J gene is TRBJ2-3, the V gene TRBV9, with 8 bases fitting TRBD1. The CDR3 has 15 amino acids. Trimming removed 4 bases from V and 6 bases from J; junction bases left unmatched: 10. The germline CDR1 and CDR2 sequences are SGDLS and YYNGEE. Written as DNA, the CDR3 is TGTGCCAGCAGCACTCCCAGGGGGCGAGCGGATACGCAGTATTTT. As protein: CASSTPRGRADTQYF.

V and J are TRBV27 and TRBJ2-7; no firm D call. With 3 bases removed from V and 9 bases from J, the gap between germline ends came to 9 bases. CDR1 MNHEY and CDR2 SMNVEV come from the germline V gene (reference sequence). This CDR3 is 11 amino acids long. DNA of the CDR3: TGTGCCAGCAGTTTCGGAGATAGGCAGTACTTC. Protein sequence: CASSFGDRQYF.

This clonotype has just a few counts. This rearrangement joins TRBV3-1 to TRBJ1-2; a possible D gene is TRBD1 (5 bases). Germline-derived CDR1 and CDR2 are LGHDT and YNNKEL (reference sequence). The CDR3 has 15 residues. Trimming removed 3 bases from V and 4 bases from J, with 15 bases in between. In nucleotides, the CDR3 is TGTGCCAGCAGCCATCGGCGCGGGGCTGGCTATGGCTACACCTTC. This encodes CASSHRRGAGYGYTF.

The V call is TRBV14, the J call TRBJ2-1, with D unresolved. The V gene lost 1 base and the J gene lost 12 bases, with 7 bases spanning the gap. There are 11 residues in the CDR3. CDR1 and CDR2 from the germline V gene are SGHDN and FVKESK. The DNA of the CDR3 is TGTGCCAGCAGCCAAGGTCCGGGGCAGTTCTTC. Protein: CASSQGPGQFF.

This clonotype was counted at least ten times. In nucleotides, the CDR3 is TGTGCCAGCACCAGGGAGGTTATAACCGGGGAGCTGTTTTTT. This encodes CASTREVITGELFF. The gene calls are TRBV6-1 and TRBJ2-2; possible D gene TRBD2, 6 bases. This CDR3 region has 14 residues. The V end lost 7 bases, the J end lost 5 bases, and 14 bases lay between the germline ends. CDR1 MNHNS and CDR2 SASEGT come from the germline V gene.

V is TRBV4-2 and J is TRBJ2-2; 7 bases fit TRBD2. Germline CDR1 reads LGHNA; CDR2 reads YNFKEQ. After removal of 1 base from V and 1 base from J, the junction contained 3 bases not matched to a gene. The CDR3 runs to 16 residues. The CDR3 here is CASSQGGGGNTGELFF. DNA for the CDR3: TGTGCCAGCAGCCAAGGTGGGGGGGGGAACACCGGGGAGCTGTTTTTT.

This clonotype was picked up a small number of times. The J gene is TRBJ2-1, the V gene TRBV9; D unresolved. The CDR3 sequence is 13 residues long. Trimming left V 0 bases short and J 7 bases short, with 8 bases between. Per germline, CDR1 SGDLS and CDR2 YYNGEE. CDR3 nucleotides: TGTGCCAGCAGCGTAGAAGTTTGGAATGAGCAGTTCTTC. Its protein is CASSVEVWNEQFF.